Following are 27 T cell receptor beta chains from one sample sequenced in a study of T cell responses to AZD1222 COVID-19 vaccine. Clones were sequenced by immunoSEQ multiplex PCR, and TCRdb holds only the in-frame ones, with some missing. The sample includes around 80,000 clones, approximately 83% seen only once; the top ten take 10%. The sample was peripheral blood, taken 28 days after the second AZD1222 dose. Receptor source: an adult who received the AZD1222 COVID-19 vaccine.

This sequence joins TRBV5-1 and TRBJ1-2; 9 bases agree with TRBD1. CDR1 SGHRS and CDR2 YFSETQ come from the germline V gene. V trimming: 4 bases; J trimming: 7 bases; junction bases outside the gene matches: 14. The CDR3 spans 16 residues. CDR3 protein: CASSTSGQGGPGGYTF. DNA of the CDR3: TGCGCCAGCAGCACCTCGGGACAGGGTGGTCCCGGTGGCTACACCTTC. Using reference TRBV5-1 and TRBJ1-2 for the parts outside the CDR3, the full variable domain is KAGVTQTPRYLIKTRGQQVTLSCSPISGHRSVSWYQQTPGQGLQFLFEYFSETQRNKGNFPGRFSGRQFSNSRSEMNVSTLELGDSALYLCASSTSGQGGPGGYTFGSGTRLTVV.

CDR3 sequence: CASSYSQGPSTDTQYF. The CDR3 DNA reads TGTGCCAGCAGTTACTCCCAGGGTCCTAGCACAGATACGCAGTATTTT. The genes are TRBV6-5 and TRBJ2-3; weak D call: TRBD1 (5 bases). Germline lookup yields CDR1 MNHEY and CDR2 SVGAGI. V lost 0 bases to trimming and J lost 0 bases, with 10 bases between them. The CDR3 is 16 residues long.

The CDR3 nucleotides are TGTGCCAGTAGTATCCGCCTATTGGCGGCTAGCACAGATACGCAGTATTTT. It translates to CASSIRLLAASTDTQYF. The chain joins TRBV19 to TRBJ2-3; D not certain. The germline gives CDR1 LNHDA, CDR2 SQIVND (reference sequence). CDR3 size: 17 residues. Trimming removed 3 bases from V and 0 bases from J, with 16 bases in between.

Comment on this clone: Additional DNA sequences in this sample encode the identical CDR3. The V and J genes are TRBV29-1 and TRBJ1-5, with D unclear. Trimming took 4 bases from V and 5 from J, leaving 9 bases between them. Germline CDR1 SQVTM, CDR2 ANQGSEA. This CDR3 has 12 residues. This chain's CDR3 is CSVGGQDQPQHF. Here the CDR3 DNA reads TGCAGCGTTGGAGGGCAGGATCAGCCCCAGCATTTT.

The rearrangement links TRBV28 to TRBJ2-4, with no clear D. The CDR3 spans 15 residues. Trimming took 3 bases from V and 0 from J, leaving 9 bases between them. Per germline, CDR1 MDHEN and CDR2 SYDVKM. The CDR3 nucleotides read TGTGCCAGCAGTTTGGGTAGCAGAGCCAAAAACATTCAGTACTTC. The encoded protein is CASSLGSRAKNIQYF.

The chain joins TRBV5-1 to TRBJ2-3; D is unclear. This CDR3 has 13 residues. V dropped 3 bases and J dropped 3 bases, with 8 bases sitting between them. Germline CDR1 SGHRS, CDR2 YFSETQ. For the CDR3, the DNA is TGCGCCAGCAGCTCCGTCTCGACAGATACGCAGTATTTT. Protein sequence: CASSSVSTDTQYF. Variable domain in full (rest from reference TRBV5-1 and TRBJ2-3): KAGVTQTPRYLIKTRGQQVTLSCSPISGHRSVSWYQQTPGQGLQFLFEYFSETQRNKGNFPGRFSGRQFSNSRSEMNVSTLELGDSALYLCASSSVSTDTQYFGPGTRLTVL.

The chain links TRBV24-1 to TRBJ2-2; 9 nucleotides align to TRBD1. CDR1 and CDR2 (germline): KGHDR, SFDVKD. The trim removed 0 bases at V and 6 bases at J, leaving 4 bases unmatched. This CDR3 region has 16 residues. The CDR3 DNA sequence: TGTGCCACCAGTGATTTGGGACAGGGGATGCCCGGGGAGCTGTTTTTT. Translation: CATSDLGQGMPGELFF.

This clone was picked up a small number of times. This chain connects TRBV9 to TRBJ2-5, with unresolved D. In germline, CDR1 is SGDLS, CDR2 YYNGEE. Trimming left V 1 base short and J 2 bases short, with 12 bases between. The CDR3 totals 15 residues. This CDR3 is CASSVSSYIQETQYF. CDR3 DNA: TGTGCCAGCAGCGTAAGTTCGTACATACAAGAGACCCAGTACTTC.

The rearrangement uses TRBV28 and TRBJ1-6; D ambiguous. The germline gives CDR1 MDHEN, CDR2 SYDVKM. Deletions cut 6 bases from V and 8 bases from J, with 17 bases between. This CDR3 spans 15 amino acids. The CDR3 protein is CASSPRMGPDSPLHF. Here the CDR3 DNA reads TGTGCCAGCAGCCCTAGAATGGGCCCGGATTCACCCCTCCACTTT.

This chain joins TRBV20-1 and TRBJ1-1; no definite D call. Germline V gives CDR1 DFQATT, CDR2 SNEGSKA (reference sequence). V was shortened by 3 bases and J by 7 bases, with 9 bases between the two germline ends. The CDR3 is 11 amino acids. The CDR3 loop reads CSASRAVEAFF. The CDR3 DNA reads TGCAGTGCTAGCCGGGCCGTTGAAGCTTTCTTT.

The V call is TRBV5-1, the J call TRBJ2-1; TRBD2 might be the D (6 bases). The V gene's germline CDR1 is SGHRS and CDR2 YFSETQ. The V end was cut by 0 bases, the J end by 6 bases, with 13 bases between. The CDR3 is 15 residues long. In DNA form, the CDR3 reads TGCGCCAGCAGCTTGGATATGGACTACTTCAATGAGCAGTTCTTC. Translating it yields CASSLDMDYFNEQFF.

The J gene is TRBJ1-1, the V gene TRBV11-2; D might be TRBD1 (5 bases). This CDR3 is 14 amino acids long. Germline CDR1 and CDR2: SGHAT and FQNNGV. V lost 2 bases and J 6 bases, leaving 13 bases between the germline ends. The CDR3: CASSLTGRFAEAFF. The CDR3 DNA reads TGTGCCAGCAGCTTAACGGGACGGTTCGCTGAAGCTTTCTTT.

This clone has just a few counts. The J gene is TRBJ1-2, the V gene TRBV3-1 (or the pseudogene TRBV3-2); no firm D call. The CDR3 extends over 14 amino acids. Germline V gives CDR1 LGHDT, CDR2 YNNKEL (reference sequence). V was clipped by 2 bases and J by 2 bases, with 9 bases between them. CDR3 coding DNA: TGTGCCAGCAGCCAATTCCCCCAGAACTATGGCTACACCTTC. It encodes CASSQFPQNYGYTF.

The V gene is TRBV7-9, the J gene TRBJ2-3, with a tentative D call TRBD2 (6 bases). The V and J ends lost 3 bases and 1 base respectively, with 17 bases between them. The germline V gene has CDR1 SEHNR and CDR2 FQNEAQ (reference sequence). The CDR3 has 17 amino acids. CDR3 loop: CASSFAGASEGTDTQYF. The CDR3 DNA sequence: TGTGCCAGCAGCTTCGCTGGGGCTAGCGAGGGCACAGATACGCAGTATTTT.

The chain links TRBV7-8 to TRBJ1-4; D possibly corresponds to TRBD1 (5 bases). The length of the CDR3 is 18 residues. Germline V gives CDR1 SGHVS, CDR2 FQNEAQ. Between the trimmed V and J ends, which lost 1 base and 8 bases, there was a span of 23 bases. The CDR3 sequence is CASSLGVIYRGVGEKLFF. The CDR3, as DNA: TGTGCCAGCAGCTTAGGAGTCATTTATAGGGGCGTTGGCGAAAAACTGTTTTTT.

This clone has just one count. The V gene is TRBV2, the J gene TRBJ2-7; TRBD1 matches at 7 bases. The CDR3 is 15 amino acids. Looked up from germline, CDR1 is SNHLY and CDR2 is FYNNEI. Germline trimming cut 3 bases from V and 1 base from J; bases unmatched to any gene: 6. The CDR3 loop reads CASSDWGQISYEQYF. CDR3 sequence (DNA): TGTGCCAGCAGTGATTGGGGACAGATTTCCTACGAGCAGTACTTC.

The CDR3 spells CASSAFGTRILYEQYF. The CDR3 DNA reads TGTGCCAGCAGTGCCTTCGGGACAAGAATACTCTACGAGCAGTACTTC. The chain couples TRBV25-1 to TRBJ2-7; tentative D call: TRBD1 (6 bases). Per the germline V gene, CDR1 is MGHDK and CDR2 is SYGVNS. The length of the CDR3 is 16 residues. The V and J ends lost 4 bases and 3 bases respectively, with 19 bases between them.

The V call is TRBV5-1, the J call TRBJ2-3; the D is unclear. The CDR3 has 14 residues. Germline V CDR1 and CDR2: SGHRS, YFSETQ. V was clipped by 0 bases and J by 4 bases, with 9 bases between them. The CDR3 loop reads CASSLELPSDTQYF. CDR3 nucleotides: TGCGCCAGCAGCTTGGAACTACCTTCAGATACGCAGTATTTT. Based on the CDR3 plus reference TRBV5-1 and TRBJ2-3, the full variable domain is KAGVTQTPRYLIKTRGQQVTLSCSPISGHRSVSWYQQTPGQGLQFLFEYFSETQRNKGNFPGRFSGRQFSNSRSEMNVSTLELGDSALYLCASSLELPSDTQYFGPGTRLTVL.

About this clone: At one end, the junction sequence differs from germline, possibly due to a read error. This rearrangement joins TRBV7-7 to TRBJ2-2; no definite D call. The CDR3 runs to 13 residues. Looked up from germline, CDR1 is SSHAT and CDR2 is FNYEAQ (reference sequence). The CDR3 loop reads CASSLSVNSGLFF. Here the CDR3 DNA reads TGTGCTAGCAGCTTAAGCGTCAACAGTGGGCTGTTTTTT. Full variable domain (missing parts from reference TRBV7-7 and TRBJ2-2): GAGVSQSPRYKVTKRGQDVTLRCDPISSHATLYWYQQALGQGPEFLTYFNYEAQPDKSGLPSDRFSAERPEGSISTLTIQRTEQRDSAMYRCASSLSVNSGLFFGEGSRLTVL.

This clone turned up a few times. The V call is TRBV5-1, the J call TRBJ1-5, with D perhaps TRBD1 (5 bases). V was cut by 2 bases and J by 4 bases, with 10 bases left in between. The germline gives CDR1 SGHRS, CDR2 YFSETQ. The CDR3 extends over 14 amino acids. In DNA, the CDR3 is TGCGCCAGCAGCTTAGAGGGGATGAATCAGCCCCAGCATTTT. This translates into CASSLEGMNQPQHF.

This chain uses TRBV28 with TRBJ2-7; D gene unclear. The germline V gene has CDR1 MDHEN and CDR2 SYDVKM. The V end lost 3 bases, the J end lost 5 bases, and 11 bases lay between the germline ends. The CDR3 covers 13 residues. CDR3 coding DNA: TGTGCCAGCAGTTTTCCAGCTATGGACGAGCAGTACTTC. Its protein product is CASSFPAMDEQYF.

V is TRBV27 and J is TRBJ1-1, with D maybe TRBD1 (5 bases). The CDR3 has 14 residues. V gave up 5 bases and J gave up 1 base, with 11 bases separating them. Germline V gene sequence: CDR1 MNHEY, CDR2 SMNVEV (reference sequence). CDR3 residues: CASSLATGNTEAFF. The DNA for the CDR3 is TGTGCCAGCAGTCTAGCTACAGGGAACACTGAAGCTTTCTTT.

This rearrangement joins TRBV12-3 or TRBV12-4 to TRBJ1-4; D call uncertain. V lost 2 bases to trimming and J lost 8 bases, with 6 bases between them. CDR3 length: 12 residues. The CDR3 nucleotides are TGTGCCAGCAGTTTAAGTTTAGAAAAACTGTTTTTT. It encodes CASSLSLEKLFF.

A single count supports this clone. The chain links TRBV5-1 to TRBJ1-4, with D unclear. V lost 2 bases and J 5 bases, leaving 10 bases between the germline ends. Germline V gene sequence: CDR1 SGHRS, CDR2 YFSETQ. The length of the CDR3 is 14 residues. In DNA form, the CDR3 reads TGCGCCAGCAGCTTCTCCGGTAACAATGAAAAACTGTTTTTT. It codes for CASSFSGNNEKLFF.

This chain joins TRBV5-4 and TRBJ2-5; D may be TRBD2 (6 bases). The CDR3 is 15 residues long. CDR1 and CDR2 (germline): SGHNT, YYREEE (reference sequence). Trimming left V 2 bases short and J 1 base short, with 12 bases between. The CDR3 is CASSFMMGGQETQYF. The CDR3 DNA sequence: TGTGCCAGCAGCTTCATGATGGGGGGCCAAGAGACCCAGTACTTC.

The chain is built from TRBV29-1 and TRBJ2-5, with D perhaps matching TRBD1 (6 bases). The CDR3 runs to 12 residues. V was pared by 7 bases and J by 1 base, with 10 bases between. Germline lookup yields CDR1 SQVTM and CDR2 ANQGSEA. This CDR3 reads CSGSTGQETQYF. As DNA, the CDR3 is TGCAGCGGATCGACAGGCCAAGAGACCCAGTACTTC. Full variable domain (missing parts from reference TRBV29-1 and TRBJ2-5): SAVISQKPSRDICQRGTSLTIQCQVDSQVTMMFWYRQQPGQSLTLIATANQGSEATYESGFVIDKFPISRPNLTFSTLTVSNMSPEDSSIYLCSGSTGQETQYFGPGTRLLVL.

The DNA for the CDR3 is TGTGCCAGTAGTGCGTATCTCGGGCCTCACCGGGGGAATCAGCCCCAGCATTTT. It yields the protein CASSAYLGPHRGNQPQHF. The chain is built from TRBV19 and TRBJ1-5; tentative D call: TRBD1 (5 bases). The germline V gene encodes CDR1 LNHDA and CDR2 SQIVND (reference sequence). This CDR3 is built from 18 residues. V was clipped by 5 bases and J by 4 bases, with 24 bases between them.